These 16 T cell receptor beta chains were sequenced from one sample in a study of cytomegalovirus exposure and HLA in healthy donors (dated by TCRdb to about 2017). The receptor library was made with the immunoSEQ multiplex PCR assay. For the multiplex PCR, a mixture combining 60 forward primers for TCR Vbeta segments and 13 reverse primers for TCR Jbeta segments was used. The clones in this table, taken by TCRdb from immuneACCESS, are in-frame only. Not every clone is retained; where verified, under half of the shortfall comes from an unresolved V gene, and the cause of the rest is unknown. The sample yields some 120,000 clones; 60% to 85% were counted once. Of the sample, 1.2% falls within the top ten clones. Sequenced input: PBMCs. These receptors originate from a female donor in good health and CMV-seronegative.

For this clone: Other DNA sequences in the same sample also yield this CDR3. The rearrangement links TRBV5-1 to TRBJ1-1; D unresolved. The V end was cut by 2 bases, the J end by 5 bases, with 10 bases between. Germline lookup yields CDR1 SGHRS and CDR2 YFSETQ. CDR3 length: 13 amino acids. This CDR3 is CASSLGGRTEAFF. The DNA for the CDR3 is TGCGCCAGCAGCTTAGGCGGGAGGACTGAAGCTTTCTTT.

The J gene is TRBJ2-7, the V gene TRBV2; possibly TRBD1 for D (5 bases). The germline CDR1 and CDR2 sequences are SNHLY and FYNNEI. V gave up 2 bases and J gave up 3 bases, with 14 bases separating them. This CDR3 has 15 amino acids. The CDR3 region has the DNA TGTGCCAGCAGTGAATGGTGGGTAGGGGACTACGAGCAGTACTTC. Its protein is CASSEWWVGDYEQYF.

The V gene is TRBV9, the J gene TRBJ2-5; the match to TRBD2 covers 10 bases. The CDR3 is 17 amino acids. The germline V gene has CDR1 SGDLS and CDR2 YYNGEE. The V and J ends lost 2 bases and 5 bases, in that order; junction bases with no gene match: 12. The CDR3 region is CASSVGVGLATGETQYF. CDR3 nucleotides: TGTGCCAGCAGCGTGGGGGTGGGACTAGCGACCGGCGAGACCCAGTACTTC.

The V gene is TRBV30, the J gene TRBJ2-5; 9 bases are shared with TRBD2. The DNA end is a closer match to TRBJ2-7, so the J assignment may be wrong. CDR1 GTSNPN and CDR2 SVGIG come from the germline V gene (reference sequence). The CDR3 has 16 residues. DNA for the CDR3: TGTGCCTGGAACCCTCGGCTAGCGGGGATATCCTACGAGCAGTACTTC. Translating it yields CAWNPRLAGISYEQYF.

The V call is TRBV5-5, the J call TRBJ2-3; D gene unclear. V lost 0 bases to trimming and J lost 0 bases, with 8 bases between them. The CDR3 extends over 15 amino acids. Germline values: CDR1 SGHKS, CDR2 YYEKEE (reference sequence). Here the CDR3 reads CASSLGQVSTDTQYF. In DNA, the CDR3 is TGTGCCAGCAGCTTGGGGCAGGTCAGCACAGATACGCAGTATTTT.

The chain joins TRBV30 to TRBJ2-2, with 7 bases matching TRBD2. From germline, CDR1 is GTSNPN and CDR2 SVGIG (reference sequence). After removal of 7 bases from V and 5 bases from J, the junction contained 13 bases not matched to a gene. This CDR3 spans 15 amino acids. CDR3 bases: TGTGCCTCACCCCGTGGGGGGGATTGGACCGGGGAGCTGTTTTTT. This translates into CASPRGGDWTGELFF.

The chain carries TRBV4-1 and TRBJ2-7; no clear D. V lost 1 base and J 13 bases, leaving 17 bases between the germline ends. The CDR3 has 13 residues. Germline CDR1 is MGHRA and CDR2 is YSYEKL. CDR3 sequence (DNA): TGCGCCAGCAGCCAAGTTGGCAGGCCCCGGCGTTACTTC. Protein sequence: CASSQVGRPRRYF.

The V call is TRBV6-5, the J call TRBJ2-7; 11 nucleotides agree with TRBD2. This CDR3 comprises 15 residues. V lost 6 bases and J lost 1; bases outside the gene matches: 5. In germline, CDR1 is MNHEY, CDR2 SVGAGI. The CDR3 nucleotides are TGTGCCAGCAGCGATCTAGCGGGGGGTTCCTACGAGCAGTACTTC. Protein product: CASSDLAGGSYEQYF.

The chain couples TRBV7-9 to TRBJ1-4; 8 nucleotides match TRBD1. The CDR3 has 16 residues. CDR1 SEHNR and CDR2 FQNEAQ come from the germline V gene (reference sequence). The junction had 8 bases not matched to a gene; V was cut back by 0 bases and J by 8 bases. The CDR3 sequence is CASSLATGGDSEKLFF. The CDR3 bases are TGTGCCAGCAGCTTAGCAACAGGGGGGGATTCCGAAAAACTGTTTTTT.

A word on this clone: At one end, the junction sequence differs from germline, possibly due to a read error. This sequence joins TRBV7-9 and TRBJ2-4; 9 positions match TRBD1. Looked up from germline, CDR1 is SEHNR and CDR2 is FQNEAQ (reference sequence). This CDR3 is 14 amino acids long. The CDR3 spells CASSRTGDQNSQYF. The CDR3 DNA sequence: TGTGCCAGCAGCAGGACAGGGGACCAAAACAGTCAGTACTTC.

The rearrangement links TRBV9 to TRBJ2-5; a possible D gene is TRBD2 (5 bases). Germline V lookup: CDR1 SGDLS, CDR2 YYNGEE. Trimming cost V 2 bases and J 2 bases, with 13 bases left between them. The CDR3 runs 15 residues. The CDR3 loop is CASSVSGRPQETQYF. The CDR3 DNA reads as TGTGCCAGCAGCGTCTCTGGGAGACCTCAAGAGACCCAGTACTTC.

The CDR3: CASRTGANTGELFF. The CDR3 DNA sequence: TGTGCCAGCAGGACAGGGGCGAACACCGGGGAGCTGTTTTTT. This chain connects TRBV2 to TRBJ2-2; 8 nucleotides match TRBD1. Germline V gene data show CDR1 as SNHLY and CDR2 as FYNNEI. The CDR3 has 14 residues. The V gene end was trimmed by 6 bases and the J gene end by 0 bases; junction bases not matched to a gene: 0.

The J gene is TRBJ2-3, the V gene TRBV10-3; 13 positions match TRBD2. The CDR3 is 16 amino acids. Germline V gene data show CDR1 as ENHRY and CDR2 as SYGVKD. V was pared by 6 bases and J by 5 bases, with 8 bases of the junction left unmatched. The CDR3 spells CAIRPGLAGAKDTQYF. The CDR3 DNA reads as TGTGCCATCAGACCCGGACTAGCGGGGGCCAAAGATACGCAGTATTTT.

The genes are TRBV19 and TRBJ2-1; TRBD2 agrees at 8 bases. The V segment lost 8 bases and the J segment 0 bases; nucleotides outside the gene matches: 3. Germline lookup yields CDR1 LNHDA and CDR2 SQIVND (reference sequence). CDR3 length: 14 residues. CDR3 nucleotide sequence: TGTGCCAGTTCGAGCGGGAGCTCCTACAATGAGCAGTTCTTC. Translated: CASSSGSSYNEQFF.

The chain links TRBV15 to TRBJ1-4, with D tentatively TRBD1 (5 bases). Germline CDR1 LNHNV, CDR2 YYDKDF (reference sequence). The ends were cut back, 1 base at V and 6 bases at J, with 12 bases in the middle. This CDR3 contains 15 residues. CDR3 DNA: TGTGCCACCAGCAGAGGGGACGCGGGGGATGAAAAACTGTTTTTT. Protein: CATSRGDAGDEKLFF.

The rearrangement links TRBV6-6 to TRBJ2-3; TRBD1 is a possible D gene (5 bases). CDR3 length equals 16 residues. Trimming took 2 bases from V and 0 from J, leaving 12 bases between them. The V gene's germline CDR1 is MNHNY and CDR2 SVGAGI (reference sequence). CDR3 amino acids: CASSYLRVGSTDTQYF. CDR3 nucleotides: TGTGCCAGCAGTTACCTCAGGGTAGGGAGCACAGATACGCAGTATTTT.